Below are 27 T cell receptor beta chains sequenced from a single sample in a study of identical twins. MiXCR, applied by TCRdb to the 5' RACE reads, yields one record per CDR3 protein. The sample carries about 530,000 distinct CDR3 sequences, about 20% recorded once. This sample also appeared in a second study, on yellow fever vaccine responses in identical twins.

The source material was CD4+ T cells sorted from blood. The receptors shown here come from a young woman in good health.

The chain uses TRBV7-3 and TRBJ2-1, with D perhaps TRBD2 (7 bases). CDR3 size: 14 residues. Trimming removed 1 base at V and 8 bases at J, with 12 bases between. The germline gives CDR1 SGHTA, CDR2 FQGTGA. As DNA, the CDR3 is TGTGCCAGCAGCTTAAGGGGGGGGCCTTATGAGCAGTTCTTC. Amino acids: CASSLRGGPYEQFF.

This clonotype was recorded once. The J gene is TRBJ2-1, the V gene TRBV7-6; 12 positions agree with TRBD2. CDR1 SGHVS and CDR2 FNYEAQ come from the germline V gene. V was pared by 5 bases and J by 7 bases, with 9 bases of the junction left unmatched. The CDR3 runs 16 residues. CDR3 nucleotides: TGTGCCAGCAGCCCGACTAGCGGGAGATATCCAAATGAGCAGTTCTTC. It encodes CASSPTSGRYPNEQFF.

The J gene is TRBJ2-7, the V gene TRBV7-6; 7 nucleotides align to TRBD2. The ends lost 1 base at V and 7 bases at J; junction bases unmatched: 16. CDR1 is SGHVS and CDR2 is FNYEAQ in the germline V gene. The CDR3 runs to 17 residues. This CDR3 reads CASSLEPVSGMSEEQYF. As DNA, the CDR3 is TGTGCCAGCAGCTTAGAACCCGTAAGCGGGATGTCGGAAGAGCAGTACTTC.

This clonotype was seen more than once but under ten times. This rearrangement joins TRBV29-1 to TRBJ2-2; D ambiguous. The CDR3 is 12 amino acids. Trimming removed 6 bases from V and 5 bases from J, with 10 bases in between. From germline, CDR1 is SQVTM and CDR2 ANQGSEA. The CDR3 nucleotides are TGCAGCGTGAAGTCGTGGACCGGGGAGCTGTTTTTT. Its protein product is CSVKSWTGELFF.

The J gene is TRBJ2-5, the V gene TRBV5-1, with a tentative D call TRBD2 (5 bases). CDR3 size: 15 residues. With 0 bases removed from V and 5 bases from J, the gap between germline ends came to 14 bases. Looked up from germline, CDR1 is SGHRS and CDR2 is YFSETQ. The CDR3 region has the DNA TGCGCCAGCAGCTTGGCGGTGCCTAGAGGGGAGACCCAGTACTTC. It encodes CASSLAVPRGETQYF.

The gene calls are TRBV10-3 and TRBJ2-3; D might be TRBD2 (5 bases). The CDR3 spans 13 residues. Germline V gene lookup returns CDR1 ENHRY and CDR2 SYGVKD. Trimming took 5 bases from V and 3 from J, leaving 9 bases between them. The CDR3 spells CAISLAFTDTQYF. CDR3 DNA sequence: TGTGCCATCAGTTTAGCGTTTACAGATACGCAGTATTTT.

This chain uses TRBV20-1 with TRBJ2-5; D might be TRBD1 (5 bases). Trimming took 8 bases from V and 0 from J, leaving 10 bases between them. The germline CDR1 and CDR2 sequences are DFQATT and SNEGSKA (reference sequence). CDR3 length: 12 amino acids. The chain's CDR3 is CSCRQYQETQYF. CDR3 bases: TGCAGTTGCAGACAGTACCAAGAGACCCAGTACTTC.

The V call is TRBV6-1, the J call TRBJ2-1, with D possibly TRBD2 on 5 matching bases. The V end was cut by 6 bases, the J end by 1 base, with 16 bases between. The CDR3 consists of 16 residues. CDR1 and CDR2 from the germline V gene are MNHNS and SASEGT. CDR3 DNA sequence: TGTGCCAGCAGACCTGAAACGGGAAGATCCTACAATGAGCAGTTCTTC. Encoded protein: CASRPETGRSYNEQFF.

This clonotype was seen a few times. The chain carries TRBV14 and TRBJ2-5; 8 bases are a match to TRBD1. The CDR3 has 15 amino acids. Trimming at V came to 3 bases and at J to 5 bases, leaving 8 bases not matched to a gene. Per germline, CDR1 SGHDN and CDR2 FVKESK. The CDR3 bases are TGTGCCAGCAGCCATTACGGACAGGGCCGCGAGACCCAGTACTTC. This gives the protein CASSHYGQGRETQYF.

This clonotype was counted a few times. The chain employs TRBV4-1 and TRBJ2-5, with 10 bases fitting TRBD1. The CDR3 length is 16 residues. The germline V gene encodes CDR1 MGHRA and CDR2 YSYEKL. V dropped 4 bases and J dropped 5; count of bases not matched to a gene: 10. The CDR3: CASSPLGTGAGETQYF. CDR3 nucleotide sequence: TGCGCCAGCAGCCCACTGGGGACAGGGGCCGGGGAGACCCAGTACTTC.

This clonotype was counted ten times or more. J is TRBJ1-2 and V is TRBV12-3 or TRBV12-4; D remains unclear. Trimming shortened V by 3 bases and J by 2 bases, and 10 bases separated the two germline ends. This CDR3 is 14 amino acids long. In DNA form, the CDR3 reads TGTGCCAGCAGTTTTAGGAGATCCAACTATGGCTACACCTTC. Its protein is CASSFRRSNYGYTF.

This clonotype has just a few counts. The V and J genes are TRBV2 and TRBJ2-7; 9 positions match TRBD1. Germline-derived CDR1 and CDR2 are SNHLY and FYNNEI. J gave up 5 bases and V 6 bases, and 17 bases lay outside the gene matches. This CDR3 has 17 residues. As DNA, the CDR3 is TGTGCCAGCAGCCTCCAACCTCCCGGGACAGGGCTCCACGAGCAGTACTTC. Its translation: CASSLQPPGTGLHEQYF.

The rearrangement links TRBV2 to TRBJ1-4, with 8 bases that match TRBD1. J gave up 8 bases and V 3 bases, and 5 bases lay outside the gene matches. The V gene's germline CDR1 is SNHLY and CDR2 FYNNEI. The CDR3 extends over 14 amino acids. CDR3 bases: TGTGCCAGCAGTGACGGGACAGGTGGAGAAAAACTGTTTTTT. As protein: CASSDGTGGEKLFF.

V and J are TRBV5-1 and TRBJ2-1; TRBD2 might be the D (6 bases). Germline V CDR1 and CDR2: SGHRS, YFSETQ. Trimming took off 4 bases at V and 4 bases at J, with 18 bases between the two ends. CDR3 length: 16 residues. CDR3 region: CASSGGTGQQYNEQFF. CDR3 sequence (DNA): TGCGCCAGCAGCGGCGGGACTGGGCAACAATACAATGAGCAGTTCTTC.

This clonotype has more than one count but fewer than ten. V is TRBV7-2 and J is TRBJ1-1; perhaps TRBD1 as D (5 bases). The CDR3 consists of 11 residues. Germline CDR1 reads SGHTA; CDR2 reads FQGNSA. Between the trimmed V and J ends, which lost 3 bases and 14 bases, there was a span of 13 bases. The CDR3 protein is CASSLGGVRFF. Written as DNA, the CDR3 is TGTGCCAGCAGCTTGGGGGGGGTGCGGTTCTTT.

This clonotype was seen many times. J is TRBJ2-4 and V is TRBV2, with unresolved D. CDR3 length equals 13 residues. With 6 bases removed from V and 8 bases from J, the gap between germline ends came to 14 bases. CDR1 and CDR2 from the germline V gene are SNHLY and FYNNEI. The CDR3 DNA is TGTGCCAGCAGGGACGACACGGCTTACATTCAGTACTTC. Amino acid sequence: CASRDDTAYIQYF.

The chain recombines TRBV3-1 with TRBJ2-5; tentative D call: TRBD1 (6 bases). V was shortened by 4 bases and J by 2 bases, with 11 bases between the two germline ends. Per germline, CDR1 LGHDT and CDR2 YNNKEL (reference sequence). CDR3 length: 14 amino acids. The CDR3 here is CASSPWTEQETQYF. The CDR3 nucleotides are TGTGCCAGCAGCCCCTGGACAGAACAAGAGACCCAGTACTTC.

This chain joins TRBV7-3 and TRBJ2-1; tentatively, D is TRBD2 (6 bases). V was cut by 1 base and J by 8 bases, with 15 bases left in between. This CDR3 has 15 amino acids. Germline CDR1 and CDR2: SGHTA and FQGTGA. The CDR3 sequence: CASSLNVGTGDEQFF. The CDR3 nucleotides are TGTGCCAGCAGCTTAAACGTAGGGACGGGGGATGAGCAGTTCTTC.

This clonotype has a handful of counts. V is TRBV12-3 or TRBV12-4 and J is TRBJ1-5, with D perhaps matching TRBD1 (6 bases). The ends were cut back, 7 bases at V and 3 bases at J, with 13 bases in the middle. The CDR3 sequence is 14 residues long. The CDR3 loop reads CASKKDSHNQPQHF. The CDR3 DNA follows: TGTGCCAGCAAAAAGGACAGTCACAATCAGCCCCAGCATTTT.

The V and J genes are TRBV7-2 and TRBJ1-6; 8 nucleotides line up with TRBD1. The V gene's germline CDR1 is SGHTA and CDR2 FQGNSA. With 3 bases clipped from V and 6 bases from J, the junction kept 7 bases outside the gene matches. The CDR3 covers 16 residues. DNA for the CDR3: TGTGCCAGCAGCTTCTCAGGGGGCAATGGTAATTCACCCCTCCACTTT. Its translation: CASSFSGGNGNSPLHF. Complete variable domain (other parts from reference TRBV7-2 and TRBJ1-6): GAGVSQSPSNKVTEKGKDVELRCDPISGHTALYWYRQSLGQGLEFLIYFQGNSAPDKSGLPSDRFSAERTGGSVSTLTIQRTQQEDSAVYLCASSFSGGNGNSPLHFGNGTRLTVT.

This clonotype was seen many times. The J gene is TRBJ2-2, the V gene TRBV5-1, with D possibly being TRBD2 (7 bases). Trimming cost V 7 bases and J 1 base, with 20 bases left between them. Germline V CDR1 and CDR2: SGHRS, YFSETQ. This CDR3 is built from 17 residues. The CDR3 nucleotides are TGCGCCAGCGGGGGCCCACGGGGGGCCTTGAACACCGGGGAGCTGTTTTTT. Its translation: CASGGPRGALNTGELFF.

The rearrangement links TRBV12-3 or TRBV12-4 to TRBJ2-3; TRBD2 matches at 7 bases. Trimming at V came to 3 bases and at J to 1 base, leaving 7 bases not matched to a gene. The CDR3 runs 16 residues. The DNA of the CDR3 is TGTGCCAGCAGTTTTGATGGCGGGGGAGGCACAGATACGCAGTATTTT. Its protein product is CASSFDGGGGTDTQYF.

The chain recombines TRBV11-2 with TRBJ2-3; 8 bases map to TRBD1. CDR1 and CDR2 (germline): SGHAT, FQNNGV. The CDR3 is 17 amino acids. The J segment lost 2 bases and the V segment lost 3 bases, leaving 10 bases of the junction unmatched. The CDR3 bases are TGTGCCAGCAGCTTTAACCCTCGGACAGGGTCCACAGATACGCAGTATTTT. Translation gives CASSFNPRTGSTDTQYF.

V usage is TRBV3-1 and J usage is TRBJ2-7; D perhaps matches TRBD2 (6 bases). The CDR3 covers 15 residues. Germline values: CDR1 LGHDT, CDR2 YNNKEL (reference sequence). The V gene lost 10 bases and the J gene lost 2 bases, with 21 bases spanning the gap. The CDR3 region has the DNA TGTGCCACCTCAACTAGCCGGGGAGGAGCCTACGAGCAGTACTTC. This sequence encodes CATSTSRGGAYEQYF.

Only a few counts were recorded for this clonotype. The chain couples TRBV6-1 to TRBJ2-1; tentative D call: TRBD2 (7 bases). CDR3 size: 14 residues. Per the germline V gene, CDR1 is MNHNS and CDR2 is SASEGT. Deletions cut 6 bases from V and 2 bases from J, with 11 bases between. The CDR3 here is CASSQGRAYNEQFF. The CDR3 DNA reads TGTGCCAGCAGCCAGGGGAGGGCCTACAATGAGCAGTTCTTC.

The V call is TRBV7-3, the J call TRBJ2-1, with D maybe TRBD2 (6 bases). This CDR3 is built from 15 residues. Trimming shortened V by 1 base and J by 10 bases, and 17 bases separated the two germline ends. Germline CDR1 reads SGHTA; CDR2 reads FQGTGA. The CDR3 DNA reads TGTGCCAGCAGCTTAAGTTTGGGGAGGCTCCAGGAGCAGTTCTTC. The encoded protein is CASSLSLGRLQEQFF.

The chain has TRBV27 and TRBJ2-7, with 11 bases fitting TRBD2. Losses at the gene ends were 4 bases for V and 5 bases for J; bases not matched to a gene: 7. This CDR3 has 15 residues. Per germline, CDR1 MNHEY and CDR2 SMNVEV (reference sequence). CDR3 DNA sequence: TGTGCCAGCAGTTCACAACTAGCGGGAGACGACGAGCAGTACTTC. This encodes CASSSQLAGDDEQYF.